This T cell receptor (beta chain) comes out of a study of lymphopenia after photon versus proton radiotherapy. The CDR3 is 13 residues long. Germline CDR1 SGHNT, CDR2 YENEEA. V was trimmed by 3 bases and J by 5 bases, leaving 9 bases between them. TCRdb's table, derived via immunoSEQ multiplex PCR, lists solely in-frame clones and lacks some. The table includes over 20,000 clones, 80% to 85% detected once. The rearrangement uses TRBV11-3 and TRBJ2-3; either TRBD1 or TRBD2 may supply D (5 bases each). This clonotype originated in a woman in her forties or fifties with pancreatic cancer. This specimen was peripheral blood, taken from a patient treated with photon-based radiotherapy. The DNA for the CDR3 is TGTGCCAGCAGCTTCGGGACGGGAGATACGCAGTATTTT. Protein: CASSFGTGDTQYF. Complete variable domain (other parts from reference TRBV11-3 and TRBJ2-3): EAGVVQSPRYKIIEKKQPVAFWCNPISGHNTLYWYLQNLGQGPELLIRYENEEAVDDSQLPKDRFSAERLKGVDSTLKIQPAELGDSAVYLCASSFGTGDTQYFGPGTRLTVL.